This section outlines one TCR beta chain sequence together with its context. Its antigen is still unknown. The data are from a study of CD8 T cells in ankylosing spondylitis. General study findings and limits: Matched ankylosing spondylitis synovial fluid reportedly showed significant enrichment of disease-linked clones. Ankylosing spondylitis blood appeared to carry a characteristic TCR beta motif of roughly eight highly homologous variants.

J gave up 4 bases and V 0 bases, and 7 bases lay outside the gene matches. The CDR3 sequence is 17 residues long. Germline CDR1 and CDR2: SGHRS and YFSETQ. One entry per CDR3 protein, called by TCRdb with MiXCR from the 5' RACE reads. The profile shows about 340,000 distinct CDR3 sequences, 8% of them singletons. This rearrangement joins TRBV5-1 to TRBJ2-5; 12 nucleotides line up with TRBD1. Sequencing input: blood, either unsorted or a sorted T cell fraction (not recorded which). The source is a male donor with ankylosing spondylitis. This CDR3 is CASSLGGDRGLRETQYF. The CDR3 bases are TGCGCCAGCAGCTTGGGCGGGGACAGGGGGCTGAGAGAGACCCAGTACTTC.